This T cell receptor beta chain was retrieved from a study of blood T cell repertoires in COVID-19. Study information: COVID-19 samples, acute and convalescent, were from the United States, Italy and Spain.

This clone came up once. Germline trimming cut 5 bases from V and 2 bases from J; bases unmatched to any gene: 6. Germline V lookup: CDR1 SGHVS, CDR2 FQNEAQ. The CDR3 has 15 amino acids. In terms of age and location, participants ranged from about 18 to 89 years and lived in about 25 US areas. Participants' reported clinical history set cohort assignment. Authors' processing steps: Reference gene primers were amplified, and this amplification served to estimate nucleated cell counts. Clones were read by immunoSEQ multiplex PCR, and TCRdb kept only the in-frame ones, dropping some. That table is the source of V, J and clone size, and D and trimming were worked out from the DNA. The repertoire holds about 210,000 clones, with about 76% as singletons.

The origin of this receptor is a woman between 50 and 59 years old with acute COVID-19. The chain is built from TRBV7-8 and TRBJ2-5, with TRBD1 matching over 9 bases. The sample comprised PBMCs or T cells enriched from blood (not recorded which). In nucleotides, the CDR3 is TGTGCCAGCAGCCGACAGGGGGGACAACAAGAGACCCAGTACTTC. Translated: CASSRQGGQQETQYF.